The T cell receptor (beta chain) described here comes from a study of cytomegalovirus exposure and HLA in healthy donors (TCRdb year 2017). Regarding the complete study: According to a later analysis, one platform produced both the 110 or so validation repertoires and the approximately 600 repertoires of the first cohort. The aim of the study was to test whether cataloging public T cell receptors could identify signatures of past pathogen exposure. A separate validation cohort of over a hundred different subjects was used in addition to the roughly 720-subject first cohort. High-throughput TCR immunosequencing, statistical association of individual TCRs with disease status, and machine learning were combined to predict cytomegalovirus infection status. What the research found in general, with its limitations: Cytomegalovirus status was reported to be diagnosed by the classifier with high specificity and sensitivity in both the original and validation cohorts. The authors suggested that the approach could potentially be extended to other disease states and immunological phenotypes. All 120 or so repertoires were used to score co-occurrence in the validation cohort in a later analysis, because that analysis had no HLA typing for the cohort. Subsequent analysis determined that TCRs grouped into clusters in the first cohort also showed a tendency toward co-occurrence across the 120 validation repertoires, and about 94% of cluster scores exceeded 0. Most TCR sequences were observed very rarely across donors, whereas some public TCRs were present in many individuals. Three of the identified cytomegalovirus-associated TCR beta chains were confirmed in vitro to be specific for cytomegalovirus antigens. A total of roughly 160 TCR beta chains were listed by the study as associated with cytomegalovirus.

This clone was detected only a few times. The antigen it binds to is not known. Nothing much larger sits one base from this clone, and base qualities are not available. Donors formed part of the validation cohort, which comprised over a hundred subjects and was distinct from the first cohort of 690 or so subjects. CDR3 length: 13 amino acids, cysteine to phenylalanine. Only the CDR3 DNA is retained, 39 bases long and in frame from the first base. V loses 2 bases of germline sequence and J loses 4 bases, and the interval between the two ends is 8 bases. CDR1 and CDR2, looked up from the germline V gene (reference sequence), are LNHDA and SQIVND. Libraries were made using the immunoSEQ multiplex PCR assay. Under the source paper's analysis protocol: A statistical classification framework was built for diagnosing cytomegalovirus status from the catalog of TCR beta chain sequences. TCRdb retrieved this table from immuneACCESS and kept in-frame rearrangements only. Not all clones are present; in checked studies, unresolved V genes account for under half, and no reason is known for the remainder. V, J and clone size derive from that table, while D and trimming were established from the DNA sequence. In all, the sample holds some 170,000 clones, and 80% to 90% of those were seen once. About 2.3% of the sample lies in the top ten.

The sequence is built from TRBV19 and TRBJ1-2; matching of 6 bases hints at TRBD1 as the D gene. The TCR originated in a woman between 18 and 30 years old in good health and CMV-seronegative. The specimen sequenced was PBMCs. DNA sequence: TGTGCCAGTAGTATAATACAGGGCTATGGCTACACCTTC. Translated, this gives CASSIIQGYGYTF. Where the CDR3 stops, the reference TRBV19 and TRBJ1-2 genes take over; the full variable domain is DGGITQSPKYLFRKEGQNVTLSCEQNLNHDAMYWYRQDPGQGLRLIYYSQIVNDFQKGDIAEGYSVSREKKESFPLTVTSAQKNPTAFYLCASSIIQGYGYTFGSGTRLTVV.